The sequence of this T cell receptor beta chain was determined in a study of T cells in Graves' hyperthyroidism and ophthalmopathy. Study results and caveats: Blood held most thyroid clonotypes expanded above 0.001 frequency. Ophthalmopathy, as predicted by the model, came a median around 7 months after the prediction.

Deletions cut 3 bases from V and 1 base from J, with 9 bases between. This CDR3 comprises 14 residues. The sample holds many counts of this clonotype. Antigen specificity is unknown. Template material for amplifying TCR beta CDR3 regions consisted of RNA transcripts. Primed by the HTBI set, a first-round RT-PCR was run on the TCR CDR3. MiXCR, run by TCRdb on the multiplex PCR reads, gives a single entry per CDR3 protein. The data show under 750,000 distinct CDR3 sequences, with 18% seen just once and about a sixth held by the top ten. Orbital computed tomography and thyroid ultrasound, together with serum TRAb and thyroxine and clinical symptoms, were used for diagnoses.

The TCR comes from a woman aged 45-65 years with Graves' hyperthyroidism that later progressed to Graves' ophthalmopathy. This rearrangement joins TRBV12-3 or TRBV12-4 to TRBJ1-1, with a possible D match to TRBD1 (6 bases). The source material was blood. The CDR3 is CASSFQGTNTEAFF. The CDR3, as DNA: TGTGCCAGCAGTTTTCAGGGGACGAACACTGAAGCTTTCTTT.